This T cell receptor (beta chain) originates from a study of cytomegalovirus exposure and HLA in healthy donors. Here immunoSEQ multiplex PCR was the method, and the copy in TCRdb shows in-frame clones only, minus some. The sample lists about 150,000 clones; less than 90% were seen once. Germline V gives CDR1 SNHLY, CDR2 FYNNEI. The V end lost 2 bases, the J end lost 1 base, and 12 bases lay between the germline ends. CDR3 length: 15 residues. The sample was PBMCs. This sequence joins TRBV2 and TRBJ2-7, with a tentative D call TRBD1 (5 bases). This TCR came from a man aged 18 to 35 in good health and CMV-seropositive. CDR3 sequence reads: CASSESAGRSYEQYF. CDR3 nucleotides: TGTGCCAGCAGTGAATCGGCAGGGCGGTCCTACGAGCAGTACTTC.